Below, 16 T cell receptor beta chains from the same sample are listed, as sequenced in a study of cytomegalovirus exposure and HLA in healthy donors. Primers included in the PCR were 60 Vbeta and 13 Jbeta primers. Here immunoSEQ multiplex PCR was the method, and the copy in TCRdb shows in-frame clones only, minus some. Here the sample spans tens of thousands of clones, roughly 76% being singletons. The specimen sequenced was PBMCs. These receptor sequences come from a man in his fifties or sixties in good health and CMV-seropositive.

The chain uses TRBV7-2 and TRBJ2-1; D ambiguous. The ends were cut back, 1 base at V and 7 bases at J, with 8 bases in the middle. The CDR3 totals 13 residues. Per the germline V gene, CDR1 is SGHTA and CDR2 is FQGNSA. The CDR3, as DNA: TGTGCCAGCAGCTTAGTGGGCTGGAATGAGCAGTTCTTC. This sequence encodes CASSLVGWNEQFF. The full variable domain, in which reference TRBV7-2 and TRBJ2-1 provide the parts outside the CDR3, is GAGVSQSPSNKVTEKGKDVELRCDPISGHTALYWYRQSLGQGLEFLIYFQGNSAPDKSGLPSDRFSAERTGGSVSTLTIQRTQQEDSAVYLCASSLVGWNEQFFGPGTRLTVL.

Details on this clone: This specimen includes other DNA sequences encoding the same CDR3. The genes are TRBV19 and TRBJ2-1, with TRBD1 matching over 10 bases. There are 14 residues in the CDR3. Germline loops: CDR1 LNHDA, CDR2 SQIVND (reference sequence). The V and J ends lost 8 bases and 1 base, in that order; junction bases with no gene match: 2. The CDR3 DNA reads as TGTGCCAGTCGGACAGGGGGTTCCTACAATGAGCAGTTCTTC. Translating it yields CASRTGGSYNEQFF.

This clone was detected only a few times. The chain's CDR3 is CASTSRGAKNIQYF. In DNA, the CDR3 is TGTGCCAGCACCTCAAGAGGGGCCAAAAACATTCAGTACTTC. The rearrangement links TRBV11-3 to TRBJ2-4; D possibly corresponds to TRBD2 (5 bases). This CDR3 is built from 14 residues. V lost 7 bases and J 1 base, leaving 11 bases between the germline ends. CDR1 SGHNT and CDR2 YENEEA come from the germline V gene.

This chain connects TRBV5-6 to TRBJ1-1, with D perhaps TRBD1 (6 bases). This CDR3 has 14 residues. V lost 0 bases and J 3 bases, leaving 9 bases between the germline ends. CDR1 is SGHDT, CDR2 YYEEEE, per germline. The CDR3 reads CASSLVRGHTEAFF. CDR3 bases: TGTGCCAGCAGCTTGGTCAGGGGACACACTGAAGCTTTCTTT.

The chain has TRBV10-3 and TRBJ2-7; D is perhaps TRBD2 (5 bases). The germline V gene encodes CDR1 ENHRY and CDR2 SYGVKD. V lost 4 bases and J lost 5, with 12 bases in between. The CDR3 is 13 amino acids. CDR3 loop: CAISGTLGDEQYF. As DNA, the CDR3 is TGTGCCATCAGTGGGACCCTCGGGGACGAGCAGTACTTC.

The chain couples TRBV7-9 to TRBJ2-7; 7 positions agree with TRBD1. The CDR3 loop spans 15 amino acids. Germline CDR1 reads SEHNR; CDR2 reads FQNEAQ (reference sequence). V lost 5 bases, J lost 3 bases, and 10 bases stayed unmatched. The CDR3 region has the DNA TGTGCCAGCAGCCCCCTCTACGGACAGGACTACGAGCAGTACTTC. It translates to CASSPLYGQDYEQYF.

J is TRBJ2-3 and V is TRBV9; TRBD2 matches 9 bases. CDR3 length: 15 amino acids. Germline CDR1 reads SGDLS; CDR2 reads YYNGEE. V dropped 6 bases and J dropped 3; count of bases not matched to a gene: 8. The CDR3 sequence: CASTSRSGRTDTQYF. CDR3 sequence (DNA): TGTGCCAGCACCTCTCGGAGCGGGAGGACAGATACGCAGTATTTT.

The rearrangement joins TRBV5-1 to TRBJ1-4; no clear D gene. This CDR3 region has 17 residues. Germline assignment: CDR1 SGHRS and CDR2 YFSETQ. Trimming removed 2 bases at V and 2 bases at J, with 16 bases between. Written as DNA, the CDR3 is TGCGCCAGCAGCTTAAACAGCCCTTTAAATACTAATGAAAAACTGTTTTTT. Its protein product is CASSLNSPLNTNEKLFF.

This chain joins TRBV19 and TRBJ1-2; D is perhaps TRBD1 (5 bases). Germline V gives CDR1 LNHDA, CDR2 SQIVND (reference sequence). This CDR3 has 14 amino acids. With 9 bases removed from V and 4 bases from J, the gap between germline ends came to 18 bases. Written as DNA, the CDR3 is TGTGCCAGCACACCAGGGAATTCCCTCTATGGCTACACCTTC. As protein: CASTPGNSLYGYTF.

This clone occurred once. The chain joins TRBV5-4 to TRBJ1-2; 7 nucleotides line up with TRBD1. Germline V gene sequence: CDR1 SGHNT, CDR2 YYREEE (reference sequence). This CDR3 is built from 17 residues. Trimming removed 4 bases from V and 0 bases from J; junction bases left unmatched: 12. The CDR3 DNA is TGTGCCAGCAGCGAATACGACTCAGGGACAGCTAACTATGGCTACACCTTC. Translation: CASSEYDSGTANYGYTF.

This chain links TRBV28 with TRBJ2-7; D gene ambiguous. Germline loops: CDR1 MDHEN, CDR2 SYDVKM. The CDR3 is 14 residues long. V dropped 7 bases and J dropped 3 bases, with 16 bases sitting between them. The CDR3: CASTPLIEHYEQYF. For the CDR3, the DNA is TGTGCCAGCACCCCACTTATAGAGCACTACGAGCAGTACTTC.

The chain couples TRBV7-9 to TRBJ2-7, with D possibly being TRBD2 (7 bases). The germline V gene encodes CDR1 SEHNR and CDR2 FQNEAQ (reference sequence). V lost 1 base and J lost 7, with 23 bases in between. This CDR3 comprises 17 residues. The CDR3 nucleotides are TGTGCCAGCAGCTTAGTTGGCGGGGGCGAGAAACTGCGAGAGCAGTACTTC. Amino acids: CASSLVGGGEKLREQYF.

A single count supports this clone. The chain is built from TRBV19 and TRBJ2-1; no definite D call. This CDR3 region has 15 residues. Looked up from germline, CDR1 is LNHDA and CDR2 is SQIVND (reference sequence). V lost 5 bases and J 8 bases, leaving 19 bases between the germline ends. CDR3 region: CASSLGGQIPDEQFF. DNA for the CDR3: TGTGCCAGTAGTCTAGGCGGCCAGATCCCCGATGAGCAGTTCTTC.

This clone has more than one count but fewer than ten. The V and J genes are TRBV2 and TRBJ2-4; no clear D. The V end was cut by 5 bases, the J end by 0 bases, with 11 bases between. The length of the CDR3 is 15 residues. Germline assignment: CDR1 SNHLY and CDR2 FYNNEI. The CDR3 sequence: CASSPDIVAKNIQYF. CDR3 DNA sequence: TGTGCCAGCAGTCCAGACATCGTAGCCAAAAACATTCAGTACTTC.

The chain recombines TRBV6-5 with TRBJ2-7, with 9 bases matching TRBD1. The CDR3 has 15 amino acids. V lost 8 bases and J lost 2; bases outside the gene matches: 10. The V gene's germline CDR1 is MNHEY and CDR2 SVGAGI. This CDR3 is CASGINRGQAYEQYF. The CDR3 coding sequence is TGTGCCAGCGGGATTAACAGGGGGCAGGCCTACGAGCAGTACTTC.

This clone has just a few counts. The genes are TRBV29-1 and TRBJ2-7, with 8 bases lining up with TRBD1. The germline V gene has CDR1 SQVTM and CDR2 ANQGSEA. This CDR3 region has 17 residues. The V gene end was trimmed by 7 bases and the J gene end by 2 bases; junction bases not matched to a gene: 19. The DNA for the CDR3 is TGCAGCGCCGTAAGACAGGGGAGGTACTCTGGCACCTACGAGCAGTACTTC. It encodes CSAVRQGRYSGTYEQYF.